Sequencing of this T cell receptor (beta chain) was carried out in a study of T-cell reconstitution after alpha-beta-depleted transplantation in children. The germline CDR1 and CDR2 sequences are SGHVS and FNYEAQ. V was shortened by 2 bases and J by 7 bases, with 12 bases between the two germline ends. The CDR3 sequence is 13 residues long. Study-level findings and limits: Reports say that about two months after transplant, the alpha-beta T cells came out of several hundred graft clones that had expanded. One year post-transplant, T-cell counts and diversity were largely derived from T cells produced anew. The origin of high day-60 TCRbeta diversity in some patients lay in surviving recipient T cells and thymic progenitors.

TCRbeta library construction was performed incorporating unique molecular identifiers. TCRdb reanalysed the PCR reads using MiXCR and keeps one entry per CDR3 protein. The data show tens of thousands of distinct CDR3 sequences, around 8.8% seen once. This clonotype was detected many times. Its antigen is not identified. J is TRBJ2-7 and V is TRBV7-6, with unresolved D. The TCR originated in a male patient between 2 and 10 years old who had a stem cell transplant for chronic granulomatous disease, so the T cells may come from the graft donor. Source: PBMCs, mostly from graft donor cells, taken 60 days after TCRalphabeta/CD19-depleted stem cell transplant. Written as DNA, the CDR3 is TGTGCCAGCAGCTTAACCCAGGTGAAGGAGCAGTACTTC. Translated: CASSLTQVKEQYF.